One and the same sample provided the 14 T cell receptor beta chains below, sequenced in a study of Ad26.COV2.S vaccination and SARS-CoV-2 variants. Clones were sequenced by immunoSEQ multiplex PCR, and TCRdb holds only the in-frame ones, with some missing. The sample lists 150,000 to 200,000 clones; about 83% were seen once. This specimen consisted of peripheral blood, obtained after recovery from COVID-19. These TCRs come from a human donor who had recovered from COVID-19.

The gene calls are TRBV12-5 and TRBJ1-2; a possible D gene is TRBD1 (5 bases). Germline V lookup: CDR1 LGHNT, CDR2 FRNRAP. V was cut by 5 bases and J by 5 bases, with 9 bases left in between. The CDR3 is 12 residues long. CDR3: CASGPGTYGYTF. The CDR3 nucleotides are TGTGCTAGTGGTCCGGGGACGTATGGCTACACCTTC.

The chain joins TRBV5-1 to TRBJ2-7; 13 bases line up with TRBD2. Germline V gene sequence: CDR1 SGHRS, CDR2 YFSETQ. J was trimmed by 6 bases and V by 4 bases; bases with no gene match: 4. The CDR3 is 14 residues long. CDR3 nucleotides: TGCGCCAGCAGCGAGACTAGCGGGGGGCCCGAGCAGTACTTC. This gives the protein CASSETSGGPEQYF.

The chain joins TRBV6-5 to TRBJ2-7; TRBD2 matches 9 bases. The trim removed 7 bases at V and 1 base at J, leaving 8 bases unmatched. The CDR3 covers 15 residues. Germline CDR1 MNHEY, CDR2 SVGAGI. CDR3 coding DNA: TGTGCCAGCACATCCGTAGCGGGAGAATCCTACGAGCAGTACTTC. This translates into CASTSVAGESYEQYF.

This clone was seen more than once but under ten times. Other DNA variants within this sample encode the same CDR3. V usage is TRBV9 and J usage is TRBJ1-6; no clear D. The V end was cut by 0 bases, the J end by 0 bases, with 4 bases between. The CDR3 is made up of 15 amino acids. Germline lookup yields CDR1 SGDLS and CDR2 YYNGEE. The CDR3 DNA follows: TGTGCCAGCAGCGTAGTGGGCTCCTATAATTCACCCCTCCACTTT. It encodes CASSVVGSYNSPLHF.

Written as DNA, the CDR3 is TGTGCCAGCTCACTCCCCTCAAGGCTACGCACAGATACGCAGTATTTT. It is translated as CASSLPSRLRTDTQYF. The rearrangement joins TRBV18 to TRBJ2-3; D is uncertain. The V and J ends lost 4 bases and 1 base respectively, with 15 bases between them. The CDR3 runs 16 residues. Germline V gene lookup returns CDR1 KGHSH and CDR2 LQKENI.

The V call is TRBV28, the J call TRBJ1-1; D remains unclear. The germline V gene encodes CDR1 MDHEN and CDR2 SYDVKM. The CDR3 spans 13 residues. V shed 3 bases and J shed 1 base, with 6 bases lying between them. The CDR3: CASSFWKNTEAFF. DNA for the CDR3: TGTGCCAGCAGTTTTTGGAAGAACACTGAAGCTTTCTTT.

Only one count was recorded for this clone. This chain links TRBV11-3 with TRBJ2-3, with 7 bases lining up with TRBD1. With 3 bases clipped from V and 2 bases from J, the junction kept 2 bases outside the gene matches. This CDR3 contains 14 residues. The germline V gene has CDR1 SGHNT and CDR2 YENEEA. The CDR3 protein is CASSLTGTTDTQYF. The CDR3 nucleotides read TGTGCCAGCAGCTTGACAGGGACCACAGATACGCAGTATTTT.

The chain employs TRBV6-2 or TRBV6-3 and TRBJ1-5; TRBD1 is a possible D gene (6 bases). The germline V gene encodes CDR1 MNHEY and CDR2 SVGEGT. V shed 2 bases and J shed 5 bases, with 13 bases lying between them. This CDR3 spans 15 amino acids. CDR3 sequence reads: CASSYVRGLDQPQHF. The CDR3 DNA sequence: TGTGCCAGCAGTTACGTCCGGGGGCTGGATCAGCCCCAGCATTTT.

This clone was recorded once. The J gene is TRBJ2-7, the V gene TRBV7-3; tentative D call: TRBD2 (7 bases). Germline V lookup: CDR1 SGHTA, CDR2 FQGTGA. The CDR3 totals 14 residues. The V gene lost 2 bases and the J gene lost 4 bases, with 12 bases spanning the gap. The CDR3, as DNA: TGTGCCAGCAGCTTAGGGGGAGGGGGATACGAGCAGTACTTC. It codes for CASSLGGGGYEQYF.

The chain employs TRBV28 and TRBJ2-7; D is uncertain. V shed 6 bases and J shed 3 bases, with 18 bases lying between them. Germline V CDR1 and CDR2: MDHEN, SYDVKM. The CDR3 length is 15 residues. In nucleotides, the CDR3 is TGTGCCAGCAGCCAGCCTTTAATTAGGAACTACGAGCAGTACTTC. Translated, it gives CASSQPLIRNYEQYF.

The chain couples TRBV18 to TRBJ1-2, with a weak D call TRBD1 (5 bases). Trimming removed 3 bases at V and 8 bases at J, with 10 bases between. The V gene's germline CDR1 is KGHSH and CDR2 LQKENI. The CDR3 length is 12 residues. The CDR3 is CASSPRDLGYTF. Here the CDR3 DNA reads TGTGCCAGCTCACCGAGGGACCTCGGCTACACCTTC.

The gene calls are TRBV27 and TRBJ2-7; maybe TRBD2 (6 bases). Germline V gene sequence: CDR1 MNHEY, CDR2 SMNVEV (reference sequence). CDR3 length equals 14 residues. Trimming removed 3 bases at V and 0 bases at J, with 9 bases between. The CDR3 DNA is TGTGCCAGCAGTTTTTTTAGCGGCTCCTACGAGCAGTACTTC. This sequence encodes CASSFFSGSYEQYF.

Regarding this clone: Other DNA sequences in the sample encode the same CDR3. The rearrangement uses TRBV27 and TRBJ2-1; 7 bases fit TRBD1. Germline assignment: CDR1 MNHEY and CDR2 SMNVEV (reference sequence). This CDR3 contains 14 residues. V was clipped by 4 bases and J by 4 bases; unmatched bases: 4. The CDR3 DNA reads TGTGCCAGCAGTTCCGGGACAGAATACAATGAGCAGTTCTTC. Translating it yields CASSSGTEYNEQFF.

This rearrangement joins TRBV27 to TRBJ1-4, with D possibly matching TRBD1 (6 bases). V dropped 4 bases and J dropped 8 bases, with 14 bases sitting between them. The CDR3 length is 14 residues. CDR1 and CDR2 from the germline V gene are MNHEY and SMNVEV (reference sequence). The DNA of the CDR3 is TGTGCCAGCAGTTGGGGGCGAAATCGGGAAAAACTGTTTTTT. Its translation: CASSWGRNREKLFF.